A single sample gave rise to the 2 T cell receptor beta chains below, sequenced in a study of T cells in Graves' hyperthyroidism and ophthalmopathy. Using RNA transcripts as the source, TCR beta CDR3 regions were amplified. The TCR CDR3 first-round RT-PCR relied on the HTBI primer set. TCRdb re-called the multiplex PCR reads with MiXCR, one entry per CDR3 protein. The data show under 650,000 distinct CDR3 sequences, around 15% seen once. Sequencing was done on a sample of blood. Receptors were obtained from a woman aged 25 to 45 with Graves' hyperthyroidism.

The V call is TRBV11-2, the J call TRBJ2-2; 8 nucleotides match TRBD2. Per the germline V gene, CDR1 is SGHAT and CDR2 is FQNNGV. CDR3 size: 15 residues. After removal of 0 bases from V and 5 bases from J, the junction contained 2 bases not matched to a gene. DNA for the CDR3: TGTGCCAGCAGCTTAGACAGCGGGGGTACCGGGGAGCTGTTTTTT. Protein sequence: CASSLDSGGTGELFF.

This sequence joins TRBV6-2 or TRBV6-3 and TRBJ1-1; D is perhaps TRBD1 (5 bases). Trimming cost V 9 bases and J 5 bases, with 13 bases left between them. This CDR3 has 12 residues. CDR1 and CDR2 (germline): MNHEY, SVGEGT. The CDR3 nucleotides read TGTGCCAGGCCGTTGGGGGTAACTGAAGCTTTCTTT. Its protein product is CARPLGVTEAFF.